This passage covers 3 T cell receptor beta chains from one sample sequenced in a study of cytomegalovirus exposure and HLA in healthy donors. Both 60 Vbeta primers and 13 Jbeta primers went into the PCR. The repertoire was sequenced with immunoSEQ multiplex PCR; TCRdb's copy has only in-frame clones and lacks some. The sample shows about 130,000 clones, roughly 79% of them seen only once. The sample consisted of PBMCs. The receptors here all came from a boy aged 2-15 years in good health and CMV-seronegative.

This chain links TRBV13 with TRBJ2-5, with 9 bases aligning to TRBD1. J gave up 4 bases and V 5 bases, and 8 bases lay outside the gene matches. The CDR3 is 15 residues long. Germline V gene sequence: CDR1 PRHDT, CDR2 FYEKMQ (reference sequence). The CDR3 DNA follows: TGTGCCAGCAGCCCGACAGGGGGTCATCGAGAGACCCAGTACTTC. Translated, it gives CASSPTGGHRETQYF.

The rearrangement uses TRBV2 and TRBJ1-1, with 8 bases aligning to TRBD1. The J segment lost 6 bases and the V segment lost 6 bases, leaving 3 bases of the junction unmatched. The CDR3 has 12 residues. The germline V gene encodes CDR1 SNHLY and CDR2 FYNNEI. CDR3 DNA sequence: TGTGCCAGCAGCAGACAGGGGCCTGAAGCTTTCTTT. Amino acids: CASSRQGPEAFF.

V is TRBV27 and J is TRBJ2-5, with TRBD2 matching 9 bases. Germline CDR1 reads MNHEY; CDR2 reads SMNVEV (reference sequence). Trimming at V came to 1 base and at J to 1 base, leaving 10 bases not matched to a gene. The length of the CDR3 is 18 residues. CDR3 sequence reads: CASSLYPVTSGSQETQYF. The CDR3 bases are TGTGCCAGCAGTTTATACCCCGTGACTAGCGGAAGCCAAGAGACCCAGTACTTC.